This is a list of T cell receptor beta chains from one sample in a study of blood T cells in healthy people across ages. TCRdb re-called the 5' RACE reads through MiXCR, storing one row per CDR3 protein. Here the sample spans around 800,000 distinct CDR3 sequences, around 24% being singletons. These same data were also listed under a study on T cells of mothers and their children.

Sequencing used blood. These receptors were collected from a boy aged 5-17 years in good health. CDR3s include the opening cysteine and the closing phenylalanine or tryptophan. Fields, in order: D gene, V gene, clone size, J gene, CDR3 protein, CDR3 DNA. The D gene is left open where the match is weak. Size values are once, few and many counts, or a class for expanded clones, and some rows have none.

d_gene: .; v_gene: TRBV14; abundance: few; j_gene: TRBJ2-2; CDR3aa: CASSQDPYLGPNTGELFF; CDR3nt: TGTGCCAGCAGCCAAGACCCGTATCTTGGGCCGAACACCGGGGAGCTGTTTTTT
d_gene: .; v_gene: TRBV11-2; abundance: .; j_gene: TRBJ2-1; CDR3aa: CASSFGRPGEQFF; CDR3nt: TGTGCCAGCAGCTTCGGACGACCGGGGGAGCAGTTCTTC
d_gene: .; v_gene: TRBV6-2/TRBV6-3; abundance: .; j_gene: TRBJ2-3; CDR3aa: CASSYSIRRGSDTQYF; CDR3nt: TGTGCCAGCAGTTACTCGATACGGCGGGGTTCAGATACGCAGTATTTT
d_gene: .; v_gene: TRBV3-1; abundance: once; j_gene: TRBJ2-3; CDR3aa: CASSSTGRITDTQYF; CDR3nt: TGTGCCAGCAGCTCGACTGGCCGAATCACAGATACGCAGTATTTT
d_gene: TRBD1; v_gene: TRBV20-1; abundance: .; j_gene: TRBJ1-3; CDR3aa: CSARGQSFSGNTIYF; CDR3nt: TGCAGTGCTAGGGGACAGTCCTTCTCTGGAAACACCATATATTTT
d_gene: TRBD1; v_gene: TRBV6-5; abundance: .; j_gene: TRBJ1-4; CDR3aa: CASSYPRTGDTSNEKLFF; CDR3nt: TGTGCCAGCAGTTACCCGAGGACAGGGGACACGTCTAATGAAAAACTGTTTTTT
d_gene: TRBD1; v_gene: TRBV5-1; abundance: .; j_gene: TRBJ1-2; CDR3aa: CASSRGGDSNYGYTF; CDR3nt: TGCGCCAGCAGCCGAGGTGGGGACAGCAACTATGGCTACACCTTC
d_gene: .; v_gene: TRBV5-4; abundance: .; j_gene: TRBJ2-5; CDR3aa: CASSLETGTMGQYF; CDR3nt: TGTGCCAGCAGCTTGGAAACCGGGACAATGGGGCAGTACTTC
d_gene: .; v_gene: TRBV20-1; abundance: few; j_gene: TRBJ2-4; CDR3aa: CSAESLRGVRVKNIQYF; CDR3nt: TGCAGTGCCGAAAGCCTAAGGGGGGTCAGAGTCAAAAACATTCAGTACTTC
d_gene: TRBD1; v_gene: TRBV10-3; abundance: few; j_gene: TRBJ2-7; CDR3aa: CAISGGGQGYEQYF; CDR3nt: TGTGCCATCAGTGGCGGTGGACAGGGCTACGAGCAGTACTTC
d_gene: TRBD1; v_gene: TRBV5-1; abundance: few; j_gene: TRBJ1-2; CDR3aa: CASSSGGTGSWDGYTF; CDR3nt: TGCGCCAGTAGCTCCGGTGGGACAGGGTCGTGGGATGGCTACACCTTC
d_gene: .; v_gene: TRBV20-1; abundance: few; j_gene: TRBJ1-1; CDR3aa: CSASSTEAFF; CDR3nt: TGCAGTGCTAGTTCGACGGAAGCTTTCTTT
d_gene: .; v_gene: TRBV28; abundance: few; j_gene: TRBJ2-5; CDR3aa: CASRWSEQASGETQYF; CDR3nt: TGTGCCAGCAGATGGAGTGAACAGGCCTCCGGGGAGACCCAGTACTTC
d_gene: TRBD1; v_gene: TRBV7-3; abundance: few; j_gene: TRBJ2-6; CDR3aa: CASSLIGTGGTLSGANVLTF; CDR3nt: TGTGCCAGCAGCTTAATAGGGACAGGGGGGACCCTCTCTGGGGCCAACGTCCTGACTTTC
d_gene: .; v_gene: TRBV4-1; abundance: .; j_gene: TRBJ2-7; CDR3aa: CASSQAEVYEQYF; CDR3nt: TGCGCCAGCAGCCAAGCTGAGGTTTACGAGCAGTACTTC
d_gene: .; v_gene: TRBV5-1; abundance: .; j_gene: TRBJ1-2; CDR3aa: CASSLRDFNYGYTF; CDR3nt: TGCGCCAGCAGCTTGCGGGACTTCAACTATGGCTACACCTTC
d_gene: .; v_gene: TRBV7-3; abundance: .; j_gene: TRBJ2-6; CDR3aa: CASSLRPGPSGANVLTF; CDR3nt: TGTGCCAGCAGCTTAAGGCCGGGACCCTCTGGGGCCAACGTCCTGACTTTC
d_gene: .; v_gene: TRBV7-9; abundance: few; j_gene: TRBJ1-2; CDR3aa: CASSLDPLDWSYGYTF; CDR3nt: TGTGCCAGCAGCTTAGATCCGTTGGACTGGAGCTATGGCTACACCTTC
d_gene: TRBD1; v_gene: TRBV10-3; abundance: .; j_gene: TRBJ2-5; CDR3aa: CAISELNRDRWLF; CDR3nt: TGTGCCATCAGTGAACTTAACCGGGACAGGTGGCTCTTC
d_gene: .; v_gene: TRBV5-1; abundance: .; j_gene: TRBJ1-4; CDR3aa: CASSLEGMSEKLFF; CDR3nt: TGCGCCAGCAGCCTCGAAGGGATGAGCGAAAAACTGTTTTTT
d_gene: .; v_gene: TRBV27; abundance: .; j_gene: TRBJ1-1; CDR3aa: CASRLMEVNTEAFF; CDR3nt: TGTGCCAGCAGATTAATGGAGGTGAACACTGAAGCTTTCTTT
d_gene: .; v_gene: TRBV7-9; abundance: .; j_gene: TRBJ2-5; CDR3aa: CASSSDLAYEFF; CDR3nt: TGTGCCAGCAGCTCGGACCTAGCGTACGAGTTCTTC
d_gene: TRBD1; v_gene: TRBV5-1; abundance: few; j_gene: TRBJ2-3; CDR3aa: CASSLVGQITDGQYF; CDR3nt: TGCGCCAGCAGCTTGGTGGGACAGATCACAGATGGGCAGTATTTT
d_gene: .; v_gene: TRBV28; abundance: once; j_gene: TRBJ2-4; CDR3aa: CASSLGLGINIQCF; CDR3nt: TGTGCCAGCAGTTTGGGACTGGGTATCAACATTCAGTGCTTC
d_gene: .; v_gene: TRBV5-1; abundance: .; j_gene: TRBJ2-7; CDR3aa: CASSLGLTTPYEQYF; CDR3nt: TGCGCCAGCAGCTTGGGACTGACCACACCCTACGAGCAGTACTTC
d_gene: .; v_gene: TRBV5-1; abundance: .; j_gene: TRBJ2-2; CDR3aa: CASEPGHRSGELFF; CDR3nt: TGCGCCAGTGAACCGGGACATAGGTCCGGGGAGCTGTTTTTT
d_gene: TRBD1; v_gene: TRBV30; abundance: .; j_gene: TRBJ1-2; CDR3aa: CALPGTGSRWGGYTF; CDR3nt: TGTGCCTTGCCCGGGACAGGTTCCCGCTGGGGAGGCTACACCTTC